The present TCR beta chain was sequenced within a study of T cell responses to AZD1222 COVID-19 vaccine (TCRdb year 2021). For context, the study as a whole: A total of about 230 trial participants underwent TCR sequencing, of whom 207 received two doses of AZD1222 and some 25 received two doses of the MenACWY control vaccine. Trial participants were enrolled by age into 18-55, 56-69 and 70-plus year subgroups, with approximately 150, 30 and 60 TCR-sequenced participants respectively.

The CDR3 regions of human TCRbeta chains were analyzed by immunosequencing. In the paper's pipeline: TCRs in the repertoires were compared against a reference library of SARS-CoV-2-specific TCRs that had been generated with the MIRA antigen-specificity platform. Breadth was defined as the fraction of unique TCRs that were SARS-CoV-2-associated. Depth was defined as the fraction of total T cells that were SARS-CoV-2-associated. Using the MIRA data, each spike-specific TCR was assigned both to the spike region to which the TCR was reactive and to a CD4 or CD8 class. Log10-transformed breadth and depth values were compared by one-way ANOVA with Sidak's multiple comparisons tests. Imported from immuneACCESS, the table was reduced by TCRdb to in-frame sequences with V and J called. These copies leave out some clones; in studies compared against another copy, an unresolved V gene accounts for under half, and the cause of the remainder is not known. For V, J and clone size, that table is used; D and trimming come from the DNA. This sample holds about 200,000 clones; roughly 94% were observed only once. Approximately 1.5% of the sample comes from the top ten.

A word on this clone: What this receptor recognizes is not known. No base qualities exist here, and no much larger clone lies one base off it.

On the study overall, not on this receptor specifically: Reportedly, almost half of the unique spike-specific TCRs recognized epitopes lying outside the regions that are mutated in the B.1.351 and B.1.1.7 variants. Participants were mostly white British and included more females than males, and it was suggested by the authors that clonal diversity may have been underestimated. The 56-69-year group was small, and its depth increase did not reach significance, likely because of low power. After two AZD1222 doses, spike-specific TCR breadth and depth were significantly higher than at day 0 and than in MenACWY recipients. Only a handful of AZD1222 recipients were SARS-CoV-2 seropositive at baseline, limiting conclusions about previously exposed vaccinees. Because no samples from the day 14 peak response were available, repertoires could be characterized only after the peak T cell response. Vaccine-associated CD4 TCRs spanned the whole spike protein, with dominant responses in regions 160-218 and 743-854.

CDR1 and CDR2 (MNHEY, SMNVEV) derive from the germline V gene (reference sequence). The CDR3, from cysteine to phenylalanine, totals 17 residues. The CDR3 DNA has 51 bases and is translated from base 1. Trimming removed 6 bases from V and 5 bases from J; the gene matches leave 17 bases unexplained. The time point label, read with the paper, signifies: about 28 days (+/-7) after the second vaccine dose. The treatment or condition label corresponds to: meningococcal conjugate vaccine given as trial control. Vaccinee samples came from UK trials COV001 and COV002, including a single-blind randomized controlled phase 2/3 trial of AZD1222 (ChAdOx1 nCoV-19) in healthy adults. Trial participant PBMC samples were collected at day 0 and day 28 after the second dose for TCRbeta chain sequencing.

The V gene is TRBV27 and the J gene is TRBJ2-3, with TRBD2 matching 7 junction bases. The sequence was collected from an adult who received the MenACWY meningococcal vaccine as a control. The material sequenced was peripheral blood, taken 28 days after the second dose of the MenACWY control vaccine. The CDR3 protein: CASSIWAGVQEGDTQYF. DNA sequence: TGTGCCAGCAGCATATGGGCGGGAGTCCAAGAGGGAGATACGCAGTATTTT.